This T cell receptor beta chain was captured in a study of cytomegalovirus exposure and HLA in healthy donors. Study results and limitations: Later analysis identified a missense DCLRE1C variant that was linked to TCR beta V- and J-gene trimming. Later on, an analysis found that several of the most significant clusters appeared to be linked to common viral pathogens, which included parvovirus B19.

PCR involved 60 Vbeta and 13 Jbeta primers. Clones were read by immunoSEQ multiplex PCR, and TCRdb kept only the in-frame ones, dropping some. Here the sample spans approximately 220,000 clones, nearly 80% being singletons. About this clone: Its antigen is currently unknown.

The clonotype originates from a male donor in good health and CMV-seronegative. Sequencing used PBMCs.

In nucleotides, the CDR3 is TGTGCCAGCAGTGTAGAGGGATTCGAGCAGTACTTC. Translated: CASSVEGFEQYF. This chain connects TRBV6-1 to TRBJ2-7; D perhaps matches TRBD2 (5 bases). This CDR3 is built from 12 residues. V was pared by 4 bases and J by 6 bases, with 10 bases between. Germline V gene data show CDR1 as MNHNS and CDR2 as SASEGT.